This TCR beta chain originates from a study of identical twins. General study results and limits: It was out-of-frame TCR alpha sharing in monozygotic twins that models underestimated.

This CDR3 is built from 13 residues. Per germline, CDR1 SGHRS and CDR2 YFSETQ. Trimming shortened V by 5 bases and J by 6 bases, and 11 bases separated the two germline ends. The table lists this clonotype with a few counts. Its target is unknown. In TCRdb, the 5' RACE reads were re-called with MiXCR into one record per CDR3 protein. Of fewer than 900,000 distinct CDR3 sequences in the sample, 15% to 20% are singletons; the top ten hold over 10%. The same data also went into a second study, on T cells expressing NK-cell markers. From that report: Underlying the TCR beta repertoires were sorted CD3+CD56+NKG2C+, CD3+CD56+NKG2C- and CD3+CD56-NKG2C+ T cells.

The clonotype originates from a woman between 18 and 29 years old in good health. The specimen was PBMCs. V gene TRBV5-1 combines with J gene TRBJ2-2; D gene unclear. The CDR3: CASRAGYAGELFF. In DNA, the CDR3 is TGCGCCAGCAGGGCCGGATACGCCGGGGAGCTGTTTTTT.